The T cell receptor beta chain described here comes from a study of T cell clonotyping in hematopoietic cell transplantation (dated by TCRdb to about 2021). A note on the overall study: Pretransplant recipient samples were obtained after cytoreduction. The study collected roughly 150 blood samples from 35 consecutive transplant recipients and their related donors. Recruitment of patients was conducted between 2015 and 2017, and follow-up was continued until late 2020 or death.

Regarding this clone: Its antigen target is currently unknown. No much larger clonotype is one base removed from it; base qualities were not supplied.

The immunoSEQ assay, a bias-controlled multiplex PCR using V- and J-specific primers, was used to amplify TCR beta CDR3 regions from genomic DNA. In a second PCR step, the CDR3 amplicons were tagged with a proprietary barcode plus Illumina adapter sequences. An Illumina MiSeq instrument was used to sequence the CDR3 libraries. As for the original processing: Export and quality control were handled in immunoSEQ Analyzer 3.0, while downstream analyses relied on R Bioconductor and Immunarch. Only productive rearrangements within the normalized downsampled data set were used in the calculation of repertoire metrics. Pathologically expanded clonotypes were defined as those larger than 5 templates in the normalized cohort. The Inverse Simpson Index was used to measure repertoire diversity. To capture all clonotypes, the CMV-specificity analyses were run on the non-normalized data set. Held by TCRdb, this immuneACCESS table contains in-frame sequences only and omits some clones. Under half of the omission traces to an unresolved V gene where checked; the cause of the rest is unknown. Clonal size and the V and J genes are those of that table, whereas D and trimming came from the DNA. This sample is represented by some 50,000 clones; approximately 82% of them were singletons. Over 4.5% of the sample is in the top ten clones.

What the work shows at the level of the full study, not this receptor alone: Inverse Simpson Index values from donors and from recipients before transplant predicted broader TCR repertoire diversity after transplant. After transplant, TCR diversity in recipients dropped, and pathologically expanded clonotypes climbed progressively between day 30 and day 180. The sample size was limited, and CD4 and CD8 repertoire contributions could not be separated because cells were not sorted. Overlap with donor repertoires was found for only a small fraction of recipient repertoires, with over 95% found to appear de novo at the given depth.

The time point tag for this specimen amounts to: recipient sample about 28 days before transplant, after cytoreduction. Blood from recipients was drawn roughly 28 days before transplant, then again at days 30, 100 and 180 after transplant. Using Nuclei Lysis Solution, genomic DNA was extracted from unfractionated peripheral blood mononuclear cells that were either fresh or cryopreserved. This sequence was found in a man aged 55 to 70 with myelodysplastic syndrome. Some clones in this sample may be carry-over from other donors' samples. Here the sequenced sample was peripheral blood mononuclear cells, taken before stem cell transplant.

For the CDR3, the sequence is CASSVGTPYSPLHF. The DNA is as follows: TGTGCCAGCAGCGTAGGGACACCTTATTCACCCCTCCACTTT. Here the chain combines TRBV9 and TRBJ1-6; TRBD1 is possibly the D segment (5 matching bases). From its cysteine to its phenylalanine, the CDR3 spans 14 amino acids. Solely the CDR3 DNA is kept, with 42 bases framed from the first base. The trim is 0 bases for V and 8 bases for J, with a gap of 9 bases between the germline ends. The germline V gene encodes CDR1 SGDLS and CDR2 YYNGEE. The variable domain in full, with residues beyond the CDR3 obtained from the reference TRBV9 and TRBJ1-6 genes, is DSGVTQTPKHLITATGQRVTLRCSPRSGDLSVYWYQQSLDQGLQFLIQYYNGEERAKGNILERFSAQQFPDLHSELNLSSLELGDSALYFCASSVGTPYSPLHFGNGTRLTVT.